This TCR beta chain was captured by sequencing in a study of T cell changes during pregnancy in multiple sclerosis. Assay used: immunoSEQ multiplex PCR; TCRdb lists only in-frame clones, some missing. The sample lists about 40,000 clones; about 91% were seen once. The CDR3 loop spans 16 amino acids. Trimming took off 5 bases at V and 6 bases at J, with 19 bases between the two ends. The germline V gene encodes CDR1 MNHEY and CDR2 SMNVEV (reference sequence). This clone has just one count. This clonotype originated in a female donor with multiple sclerosis, enrolled in a pregnancy study. The starting material was CD8+ T cells from peripheral blood mononuclear cells, obtained before pregnancy. The chain recombines TRBV27 with TRBJ2-2; the D is unclear. In nucleotides, the CDR3 is TGTGCCAGCAGTCCGTTACCCCTTAGTCTTTCCGGGGAGCTGTTTTTT. Protein product: CASSPLPLSLSGELFF.